This passage covers 21 T cell receptor beta chains from one sample sequenced in a study of OX40 agonist ivuxolimab in advanced cancers. TCRdb keeps only in-frame clones here, not all; method: immunoSEQ multiplex PCR. The profile shows some 40,000 clones, around four fifths of them singletons. This specimen was CD4+ or CD8+ T cells sorted from blood, taken in a trial of the OX40 agonist ivuxolimab. The receptors shown here come from an adult with an advanced solid tumor such as melanoma, head and neck, liver or kidney cancer.

V usage is TRBV5-6 and J usage is TRBJ1-6; D remains unclear. Germline V CDR1 and CDR2: SGHDT, YYEEEE. V shed 1 base and J shed 0 bases, with 5 bases lying between them. The CDR3 is made up of 15 amino acids. CDR3: CASSLWSSYNSPLHF. The DNA for the CDR3 is TGTGCCAGCAGCTTGTGGAGCTCCTATAATTCACCCCTCCACTTT. The full variable domain, with the rest looked up from reference TRBV5-6 and TRBJ1-6, is DAGVTQSPTHLIKTRGQQVTLRCSPKSGHDTVSWYQQALGQGPQFIFQYYEEEERQRGNFPDRFSGHQFPNYSSELNVNALLLGDSALYLCASSLWSSYNSPLHFGNGTRLTVT.

This chain uses TRBV19 with TRBJ2-5; no definite D call. Germline V gene data show CDR1 as LNHDA and CDR2 as SQIVND (reference sequence). This CDR3 is 10 amino acids long. Trimming left V 11 bases short and J 2 bases short, with 6 bases between. CDR3 loop: CAVQQETQYF. The DNA for the CDR3 is TGTGCCGTACAACAAGAGACCCAGTACTTC.

The chain links TRBV7-9 to TRBJ1-1; tentative D call: TRBD1 (5 bases). Germline CDR1 and CDR2: SEHNR and FQNEAQ (reference sequence). The V end was cut by 1 base, the J end by 4 bases, with 22 bases between. CDR3 length equals 18 residues. The CDR3 coding sequence is TGTGCCAGCAGCTTAGGGATTGGGGGGTCAACGGATTCCACTGAAGCTTTCTTT. Its protein is CASSLGIGGSTDSTEAFF.

Concerning this clone: The same CDR3 also results from other DNA sequences found in this sample. The V call is TRBV2, the J call TRBJ2-7; TRBD1 matches 8 bases. V lost 6 bases and J lost 7; bases outside the gene matches: 11. CDR3 length equals 14 residues. Germline CDR1 SNHLY, CDR2 FYNNEI. The CDR3 DNA reads as TGTGCCAGCAGGACGAGACAGGGGTCCGATGAGCAGTACTTC. As protein: CASRTRQGSDEQYF.

As regards this clone: The germline gene is not matched at one end of the junction; a read error may be the cause. The sample has other DNA sequences that encode this CDR3 too. V is TRBV20-1 and J is TRBJ1-1; TRBD1 matches at 7 bases. The CDR3 spans 11 residues. Looked up from germline, CDR1 is DFQATT and CDR2 is SNEGSKA (reference sequence). The CDR3 region has the DNA TGCCTCGCAGGGGGGAACCCTGAAGCTTTCTTT. Translating it yields CLAGGNPEAFF.

This sequence joins TRBV29-1 and TRBJ1-4; 7 nucleotides line up with TRBD1. Trimming took 6 bases from V and 4 from J; bases not matched to a gene: 5. CDR1 and CDR2 from the germline V gene are SQVTM and ANQGSEA. The CDR3 is made up of 13 amino acids. The CDR3 DNA reads as TGCAGCGTCCACAGGGGCCTTAATGAAAAACTGTTTTTT. It specifies CSVHRGLNEKLFF.

This chain links TRBV5-6 with TRBJ1-4; D is undetermined. Trimming cost V 2 bases and J 0 bases, with 14 bases left between them. This CDR3 contains 17 residues. The germline gives CDR1 SGHDT, CDR2 YYEEEE. In nucleotides, the CDR3 is TGTGCCAGCAGCTTAAGGCCAACCTTTGCAACTAATGAAAAACTGTTTTTT. Amino acids: CASSLRPTFATNEKLFF.

This CDR3 reads CASSLASGGSNEQFF. The CDR3 coding sequence is TGTGCCAGCAGCTTAGCTAGCGGGGGGTCCAATGAGCAGTTCTTC. The chain has TRBV7-2 and TRBJ2-1, with 10 positions matching TRBD2. CDR1 is SGHTA and CDR2 is FQGNSA in the germline V gene. The CDR3 loop spans 15 amino acids. The V segment lost 0 bases and the J segment 6 bases; nucleotides outside the gene matches: 2.

The rearrangement uses TRBV10-2 and TRBJ2-1, with TRBD2 matching over 10 bases. V trimming: 6 bases; J trimming: 5 bases; junction bases outside the gene matches: 1. Germline V CDR1 and CDR2: WSHSY, SAAADI. This CDR3 is built from 13 residues. CDR3 DNA sequence: TGCGCCAGCAGAGGACTAGCGGACAATGAGCAGTTCTTC. It codes for CASRGLADNEQFF.

In its sample, this clone was seen a few times. J is TRBJ2-2 and V is TRBV7-9, with 13 bases matching TRBD2. CDR3 size: 19 residues. V dropped 2 bases and J dropped 1; count of bases not matched to a gene: 7. In germline, CDR1 is SEHNR, CDR2 FQNEAQ (reference sequence). CDR3 protein: CASSLSYGTSGKNTGELFF. In nucleotides, the CDR3 is TGTGCCAGCAGCTTAAGTTATGGGACTAGCGGGAAGAACACCGGGGAGCTGTTTTTT.

This clone was detected once. The chain is built from TRBV5-8 and TRBJ2-5; 10 nucleotides agree with TRBD2. Germline CDR1 SGHTS, CDR2 YDEGEE. The junction had 2 bases not matched to a gene; V was cut back by 0 bases and J by 3 bases. The CDR3 has 15 amino acids. In nucleotides, the CDR3 is TGTGCCAGCAGCTTGGGACTAGCGGGTGAAGAGACCCAGTACTTC. Its protein product is CASSLGLAGEETQYF.

V gene TRBV7-6 combines with J gene TRBJ2-5, with 12 bases fitting TRBD1. The CDR3 has 16 amino acids. Germline CDR1 SGHVS, CDR2 FNYEAQ. Unmatched junction bases numbered 4, after V lost 3 bases and J lost 2 bases. The CDR3 DNA reads as TGTGCCAGCAGCTTCGGGACAGGGGGCCCACAAGAGACCCAGTACTTC. Protein: CASSFGTGGPQETQYF.

This sequence joins TRBV7-8 and TRBJ1-1, with TRBD1 matching over 8 bases. CDR3 length: 15 residues. Germline-derived CDR1 and CDR2 are SGHVS and FQNEAQ. V gave up 3 bases and J gave up 1 base; unmatched junction bases: 4. In DNA, the CDR3 is TGTGCCAGCAGCTTTGGTGGACAGGGGAACACTGAAGCTTTCTTT. Translating gives CASSFGGQGNTEAFF. The full variable domain, rest sourced from reference TRBV7-8 and TRBJ1-1, is GAGVSQSPRYKVAKRGQDVALRCDPISGHVSLFWYQQALGQGPEFLTYFQNEAQLDKSGLPSDRFFAERPEGSVSTLKIQRTQQEDSAVYLCASSFGGQGNTEAFFGQGTRLTVV.

V and J are TRBV4-2 and TRBJ2-5, with 14 positions matching TRBD2. CDR1 and CDR2 (germline): LGHNA, YNFKEQ. J gave up 4 bases and V 0 bases, and 7 bases lay outside the gene matches. This CDR3 spans 18 amino acids. DNA for the CDR3: TGTGCCAGCAGCCAAGACGTGACTAGCGGGGGGGCCGGAGAGACCCAGTACTTC. It yields the protein CASSQDVTSGGAGETQYF.

This clone was recorded once. This sequence joins TRBV19 and TRBJ2-4; 8 bases fit TRBD1. This CDR3 is 18 amino acids long. Germline-derived CDR1 and CDR2 are LNHDA and SQIVND (reference sequence). V lost 5 bases to trimming and J lost 0 bases; unmatched junction nucleotides: 12. Written as DNA, the CDR3 is TGTGCCAGTAGTTCACCGGGACAGGCTGACTTAGCCAAAAACATTCAGTACTTC. It is translated as CASSSPGQADLAKNIQYF.

J is TRBJ1-1 and V is TRBV19; 9 bases are a match to TRBD1. Trimming took 5 bases from V and 11 from J; bases not matched to a gene: 12. CDR3 length equals 14 residues. Germline loops: CDR1 LNHDA, CDR2 SQIVND (reference sequence). The CDR3 nucleotides read TGTGCCAGTAGTGCCGACAGGGGGTCTCTGTTTGCTTTCTTT. Its protein is CASSADRGSLFAFF.

V gene TRBV6-5 combines with J gene TRBJ2-5, with 10 bases fitting TRBD1. The J call is in doubt because the DNA end fits TRBJ2-7 better. Germline-derived CDR1 and CDR2 are MNHEY and SVGAGI. The CDR3 totals 14 residues. The chain's CDR3 is CASRRDRGGDEQYF. In DNA form, the CDR3 reads TGTGCCAGCAGGCGGGACAGGGGCGGGGACGAGCAGTACTTC.

The chain employs TRBV2 and TRBJ2-1; the match to TRBD2 covers 11 bases. The V and J ends lost 4 bases and 7 bases, in that order; junction bases with no gene match: 3. The CDR3 has 14 residues. Germline lookup yields CDR1 SNHLY and CDR2 FYNNEI. CDR3 residues: CASSALAGGNEQFF. DNA for the CDR3: TGTGCCAGCAGTGCGTTAGCGGGGGGGAATGAGCAGTTCTTC. Complete variable domain (other parts from reference TRBV2 and TRBJ2-1): EPEVTQTPSHQVTQMGQEVILRCVPISNHLYFYWYRQILGQKVEFLVSFYNNEISEKSEIFDDQFSVERPDGSNFTLKIRSTKLEDSAMYFCASSALAGGNEQFFGPGTRLTVL.

The sample holds one count of this clone. This sequence joins TRBV5-1 and TRBJ2-2; no clear D. V dropped 5 bases and J dropped 5 bases, with 7 bases sitting between them. CDR3 length: 12 residues. CDR1 is SGHRS, CDR2 YFSETQ, per germline. The CDR3 here is CASRYTTGELFF. The CDR3 bases are TGCGCCAGCAGATATACGACCGGGGAGCTGTTTTTT.

V is TRBV7-9 and J is TRBJ2-1; D not certain. The CDR3 contains 12 residues. Germline V gives CDR1 SEHNR, CDR2 FQNEAQ (reference sequence). The germline V and J ends were trimmed by 1 base and 11 bases, with 9 bases remaining between them. CDR3 DNA: TGTGCCAGCAGCTTAGAATACGCACAGCAGTTCTTC. Protein sequence: CASSLEYAQQFF.

The rearrangement joins TRBV6-1 to TRBJ1-2; tentative D call: TRBD1 (5 bases). The germline V gene encodes CDR1 MNHNS and CDR2 SASEGT. This CDR3 region has 13 residues. V was trimmed by 3 bases and J by 8 bases, leaving 13 bases between them. The CDR3: CASSDLQGNGYTF. The CDR3 coding sequence is TGTGCCAGCAGTGATTTGCAGGGTAACGGCTACACCTTC.